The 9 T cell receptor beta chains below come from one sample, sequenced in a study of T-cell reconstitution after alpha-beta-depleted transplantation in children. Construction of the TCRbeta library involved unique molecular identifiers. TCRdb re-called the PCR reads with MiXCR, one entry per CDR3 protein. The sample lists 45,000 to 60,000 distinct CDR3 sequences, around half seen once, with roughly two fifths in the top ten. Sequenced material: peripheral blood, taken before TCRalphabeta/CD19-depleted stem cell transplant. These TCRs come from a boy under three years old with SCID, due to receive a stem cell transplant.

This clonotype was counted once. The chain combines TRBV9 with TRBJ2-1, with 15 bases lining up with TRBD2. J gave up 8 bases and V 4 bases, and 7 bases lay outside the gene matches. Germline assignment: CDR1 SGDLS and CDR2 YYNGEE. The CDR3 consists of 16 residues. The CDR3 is CASSPRTSGGAYEQFF. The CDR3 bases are TGTGCCAGCAGCCCCCGGACTAGCGGGGGGGCTTATGAGCAGTTCTTC.

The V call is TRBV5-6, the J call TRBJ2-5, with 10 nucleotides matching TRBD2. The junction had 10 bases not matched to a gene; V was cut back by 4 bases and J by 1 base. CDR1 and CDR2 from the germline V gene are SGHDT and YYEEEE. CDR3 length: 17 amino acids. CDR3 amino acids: CASSATRLAGRQETQYF. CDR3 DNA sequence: TGTGCCAGCAGCGCAACCCGACTAGCGGGTCGCCAAGAGACCCAGTACTTC.

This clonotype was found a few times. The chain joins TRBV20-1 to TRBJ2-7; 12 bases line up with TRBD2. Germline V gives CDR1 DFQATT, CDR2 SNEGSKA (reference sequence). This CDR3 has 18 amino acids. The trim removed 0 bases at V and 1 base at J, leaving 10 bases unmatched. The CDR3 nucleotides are TGCAGTGCTAGAGATTCGCTAGCGGGGGGGCAAATTTCCTACGAGCAGTACTTC. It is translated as CSARDSLAGGQISYEQYF.

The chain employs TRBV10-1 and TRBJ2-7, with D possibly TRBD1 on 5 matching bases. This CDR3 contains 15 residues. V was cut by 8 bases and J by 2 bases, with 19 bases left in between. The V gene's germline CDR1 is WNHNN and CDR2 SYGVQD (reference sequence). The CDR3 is CASCRVRGQTYEQYF. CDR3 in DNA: TGCGCCAGCTGTCGGGTAAGGGGTCAGACCTACGAGCAGTACTTC.

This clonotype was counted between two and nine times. CDR3 sequence: CASSQLTGQGASQFF. The CDR3 DNA is TGCGCCAGCAGCCAACTAACCGGACAGGGGGCTTCGCAGTTCTTC. The rearrangement uses TRBV4-1 and TRBJ2-1; 11 bases match TRBD1. The CDR3 loop spans 15 amino acids. V shed 2 bases and J 12 bases; nucleotides not matched to a gene: 9. Germline CDR1 MGHRA, CDR2 YSYEKL.

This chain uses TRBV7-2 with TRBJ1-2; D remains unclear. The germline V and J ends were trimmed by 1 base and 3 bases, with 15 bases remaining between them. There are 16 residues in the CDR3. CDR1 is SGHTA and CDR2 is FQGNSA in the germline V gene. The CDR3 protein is CASSLEGAGRDYGYTF. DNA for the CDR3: TGTGCCAGCAGCTTAGAGGGCGCAGGTCGAGACTATGGCTACACCTTC.

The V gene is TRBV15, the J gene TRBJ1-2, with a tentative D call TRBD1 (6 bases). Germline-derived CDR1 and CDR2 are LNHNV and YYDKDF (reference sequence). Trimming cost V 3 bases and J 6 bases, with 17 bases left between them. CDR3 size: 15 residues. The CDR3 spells CATSSSGVGWDGYTF. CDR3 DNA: TGTGCCACCAGCAGTTCAGGGGTCGGCTGGGATGGCTACACCTTC.

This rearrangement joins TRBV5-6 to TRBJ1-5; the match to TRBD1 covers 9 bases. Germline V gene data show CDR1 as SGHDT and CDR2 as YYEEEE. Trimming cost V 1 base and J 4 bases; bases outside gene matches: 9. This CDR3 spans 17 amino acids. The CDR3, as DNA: TGTGCCAGCAGCTTGTTAGGACAGGGGTTCACAAATCAGCCCCAGCATTTT. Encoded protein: CASSLLGQGFTNQPQHF.

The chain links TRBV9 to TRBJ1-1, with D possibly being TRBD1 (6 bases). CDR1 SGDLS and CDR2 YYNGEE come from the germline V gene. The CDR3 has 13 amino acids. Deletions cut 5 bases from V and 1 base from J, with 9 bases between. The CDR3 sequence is CASSYRANTEAFF. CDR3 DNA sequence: TGTGCCAGCAGTTACAGGGCGAACACTGAAGCTTTCTTT.